The sample holds many counts of the clone carrying this T cell receptor (beta chain). The data belong to a study of T cells in Graves' hyperthyroidism and ophthalmopathy. The germline V gene encodes CDR1 SGHTA and CDR2 FQGNSA. There are 16 residues in the CDR3. The junction had 8 bases not matched to a gene; V was cut back by 1 base and J by 5 bases. For ophthalmopathy patients, the Clinical Activity Score was at least 3 and the NOSPECS grade at least 4; duration was under 3 months. Patients having uncontrolled infection, another autoimmune disease, pregnancy or lactation were not included. The investigators amplified TCR beta CDR3 regions from RNA transcripts. First-round RT-PCR with HTBI primers amplified the TCR CDR3 region. TCRdb passed the multiplex PCR reads through MiXCR, listing each CDR3 protein once. The sample lists some 490,000 distinct CDR3 sequences; roughly 22% were seen once.

The sequence came from a woman aged 70 to 79 with Graves' ophthalmopathy. The gene calls are TRBV7-2 and TRBJ2-5; 9 nucleotides match TRBD2. Material for sequencing was blood. CDR3 DNA sequence: TGTGCCAGCAGCTTAGAGGTCTTAGCGGGAGCGGAGACCCAGTACTTC. As protein: CASSLEVLAGAETQYF.